This T cell receptor (beta chain) was documented in a study of early T cells in non-severe SARS-CoV-2 infection (dated by TCRdb to about 2021). Regarding the research as a whole: Because TCR sequencing was done on bulk RNA from unsorted whole blood, the alpha and beta chains could not be paired. The paper's findings and limits, for the study overall: VDJdb matching was skewed toward anti-spike CD8 responses, so virus-specific expansions were likely underestimated and private and CD4 specificities were missed.

This was a case-control study nested in a cohort of healthcare workers in London, UK, who had nasopharyngeal swab PCR tests and blood samples taken every week. Healthcare workers were recruited during the week of the UK lockdown, between 23 and 31 March 2020, and followed weekly for up to roughly 16 weeks. Regarding this clonotype: Its recognized antigen is unknown. Per-nucleotide qualities are absent, and no much larger clonotype sits a single base away.

Libraries were built with 5' RACE. Reads for this sample came from a NextSeq 500. Unique molecular identifiers were attached to individual cDNA molecules in the TCR library protocol so that sequencing error and PCR bias could be corrected. Both TCR alpha and beta chains were sequenced, and tight co-correlation was observed between alpha and beta sequence abundances in each sample. In the source study's methods: Decombinator V4 was used to annotate TCR sequences for V gene, J gene and CDR3. Expanded TCRs were defined as changing significantly between any two time points under a Poisson model with p below 0.0001. Abundances of TCRs were expressed as counts per million after normalisation to the total number of TCRs sequenced in each sample. MAIT TCRs were defined by TRAV1-2 paired with TRAJ12, TRAJ20 or TRAJ33, and iNKT TCRs by TRAV10 paired with TRAJ18. A search of VDJdb, accessed on 1 November 2021, was run for TCRs annotated to CMV, EBV and SARS-CoV-2, with TCRs annotated for multiple antigens excluded. TCRdb trimmed the raw reads at Q25, called clones with MiXCR and kept productive beta chains. Each CDR3 protein appears once, grouped with its most common genes and DNA. The V and J calls were not made by the authors but by TCRdb's processing. Across this sample there are under 70,000 distinct CDR3 sequences, with just under 15% seen only once. The ten top clones hold 9% to 10% of the sample.

The CDR3 has 15 amino acids, counting the end cysteine and phenylalanine. Only the CDR3 portion is preserved as DNA: 45 bases, with reading frame beginning at the first base. V trim: 2 bases; J trim: 2 bases; unmatched bases: 3. CDR1 and CDR2 are drawn from the germline V gene (reference sequence): SEHNR, FQNEAQ. Material: whole blood, obtained at baseline. This receptor chain uses TRBV7-9 and TRBJ2-1; 7 of the junction bases match TRBD1. This TCR came from an adult who was a healthcare worker with PCR-confirmed SARS-CoV-2 infection or an uninfected control (not recorded which). The nucleotide sequence reads TGTGCCAGCAGCTTACCGGGACAGACCTACAATGAGCAGTTCTTC. Translation gives CASSLPGQTYNEQFF.